This TCR beta chain was profiled in a study of blood T cells in healthy people across ages. This clonotype was found a few times. Through a sample-barcoded 5' primer and a J-beta primer mix, a second PCR was run for roughly 7 to 12 cycles. Every molecule of cDNA carried a tag from a template-switch adaptor with 12 random nucleotides. In TCRdb, the 5' RACE reads were re-called with MiXCR into one record per CDR3 protein. The sample has more than 800,000 distinct CDR3 sequences, over 35% seen once; the top ten hold 18%. Each donor had 8 to 10 milliliters of peripheral blood drawn. Isolation recovered at least 7 million PBMCs from every sample. Total RNA extracted from each sample amounted to at least 6 micrograms. Trimming took off 2 bases at V and 5 bases at J, with 9 bases between the two ends. The CDR3 spans 13 residues. Germline lookup yields CDR1 MNHEY and CDR2 SMNVEV (reference sequence).

V is TRBV27 and J is TRBJ1-2; D is uncertain. The sequence derives from a woman aged 55-75 years in good health. The sequencing sample was made of blood. The CDR3 spells CASSLALGYGYTF. For the CDR3, the DNA is TGTGCCAGCAGTTTAGCCCTGGGGTATGGCTACACCTTC.